This T cell receptor (beta chain) was captured in a study of cytomegalovirus exposure and HLA in healthy donors. Germline V CDR1 and CDR2: ENHRY, SYGVKD. Trimming took 6 bases from V and 1 from J; bases not matched to a gene: 7. The CDR3 covers 18 residues. Study-wide points: Per published reports, the classifier diagnosed cytomegalovirus status with high specificity and sensitivity. Confirmation was obtained in vitro that a few CMV-associated chains are specific for CMV antigens. The tendency of first-cohort TCR clusters to co-occur in the 130 or so validation repertoires was identified by a subsequent analysis.

Sequencing was performed with immunoSEQ multiplex PCR; in TCRdb, only in-frame clones are kept and a portion is missing. The profile shows 40,000 to 55,000 clones, 93% of them singletons. Comment on this clone: Its antigen is unidentified.

The V and J genes are TRBV10-3 and TRBJ2-1; 15 bases fit TRBD2. The receptor's source is a young woman in good health and CMV-seronegative. The sample comprised PBMCs. Here the CDR3 DNA reads TGTGCCATCAGCCCCGGGACTAGCGGGGGGTCTTCCTACAATGAGCAGTTCTTC. This codes for CAISPGTSGGSSYNEQFF.